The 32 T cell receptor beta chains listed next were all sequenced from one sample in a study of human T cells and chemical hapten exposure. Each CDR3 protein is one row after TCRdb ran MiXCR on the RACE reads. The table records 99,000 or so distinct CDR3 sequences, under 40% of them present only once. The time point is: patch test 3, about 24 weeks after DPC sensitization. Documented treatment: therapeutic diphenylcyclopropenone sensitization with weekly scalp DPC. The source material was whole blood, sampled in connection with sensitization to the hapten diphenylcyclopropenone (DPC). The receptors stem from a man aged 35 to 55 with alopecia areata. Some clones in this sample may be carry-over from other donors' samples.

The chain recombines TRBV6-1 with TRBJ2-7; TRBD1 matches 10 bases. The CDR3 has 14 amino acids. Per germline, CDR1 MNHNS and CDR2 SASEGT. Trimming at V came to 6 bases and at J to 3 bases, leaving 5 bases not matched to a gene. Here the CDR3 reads CASRSGTGVYEQYF. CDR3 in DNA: TGTGCCAGCAGATCCGGGACAGGGGTCTACGAGCAGTACTTC.

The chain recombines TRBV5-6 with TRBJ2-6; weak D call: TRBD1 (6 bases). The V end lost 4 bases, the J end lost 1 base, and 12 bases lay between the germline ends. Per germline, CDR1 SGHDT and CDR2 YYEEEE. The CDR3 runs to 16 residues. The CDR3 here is CASSATGLSGANVLTF. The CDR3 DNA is TGTGCCAGCAGCGCGACAGGATTATCTGGGGCCAACGTCCTGACTTTC.

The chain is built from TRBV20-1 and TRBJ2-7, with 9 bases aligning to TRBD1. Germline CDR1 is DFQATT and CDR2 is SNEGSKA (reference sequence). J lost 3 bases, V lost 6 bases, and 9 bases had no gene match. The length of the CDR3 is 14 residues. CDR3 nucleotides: TGCAGTGCGGAACCGGGACAGGGAAGCTACGAGCAGTACTTC. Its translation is CSAEPGQGSYEQYF.

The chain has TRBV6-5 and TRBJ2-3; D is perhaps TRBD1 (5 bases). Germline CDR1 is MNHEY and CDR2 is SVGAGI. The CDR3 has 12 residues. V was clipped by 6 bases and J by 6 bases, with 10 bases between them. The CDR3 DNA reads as TGTGCCAGCAGAGGGGCGCCGGATACGCAGTATTTT. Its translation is CASRGAPDTQYF.

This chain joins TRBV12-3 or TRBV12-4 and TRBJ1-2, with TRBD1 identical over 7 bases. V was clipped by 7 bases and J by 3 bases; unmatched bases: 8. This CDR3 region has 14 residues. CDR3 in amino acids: CASKTRDSHYGYTF. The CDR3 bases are TGTGCCAGCAAAACCCGGGACAGCCACTATGGCTACACCTTC.

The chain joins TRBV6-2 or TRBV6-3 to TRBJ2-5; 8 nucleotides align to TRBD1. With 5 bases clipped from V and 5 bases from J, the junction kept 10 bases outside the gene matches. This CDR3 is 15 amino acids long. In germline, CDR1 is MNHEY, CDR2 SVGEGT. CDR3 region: CASSNTDRVMETQYF. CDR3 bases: TGTGCCAGCAGTAACACGGACAGGGTGATGGAGACCCAGTACTTC.

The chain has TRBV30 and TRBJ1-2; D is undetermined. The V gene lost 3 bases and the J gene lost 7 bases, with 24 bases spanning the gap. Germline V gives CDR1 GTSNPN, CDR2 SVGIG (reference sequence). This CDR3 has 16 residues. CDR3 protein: CAWSYPRGTRGGGYTF. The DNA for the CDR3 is TGTGCCTGGAGCTACCCTCGTGGCACGCGAGGAGGTGGCTACACCTTC.

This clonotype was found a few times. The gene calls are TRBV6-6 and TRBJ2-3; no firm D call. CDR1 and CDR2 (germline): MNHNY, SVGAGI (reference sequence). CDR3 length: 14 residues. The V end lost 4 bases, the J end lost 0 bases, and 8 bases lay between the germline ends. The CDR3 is CASSFQISTDTQYF. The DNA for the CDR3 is TGTGCCAGCAGTTTTCAAATTAGCACAGATACGCAGTATTTT.

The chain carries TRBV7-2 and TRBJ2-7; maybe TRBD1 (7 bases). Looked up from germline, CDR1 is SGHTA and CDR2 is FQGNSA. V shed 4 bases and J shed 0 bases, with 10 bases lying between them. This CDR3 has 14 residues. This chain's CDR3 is CASSSRDSSYEQYV. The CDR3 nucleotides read TGTGCCAGCAGCTCGCGGGACAGCTCCTACGAGCAGTACGTC.

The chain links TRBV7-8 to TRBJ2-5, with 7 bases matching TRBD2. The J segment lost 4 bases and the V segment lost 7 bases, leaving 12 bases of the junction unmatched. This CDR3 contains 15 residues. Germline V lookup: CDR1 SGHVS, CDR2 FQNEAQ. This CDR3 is CASIRRGVQRETQYF. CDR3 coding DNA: TGTGCCAGCATTCGACGGGGGGTCCAACGAGAGACCCAGTACTTC. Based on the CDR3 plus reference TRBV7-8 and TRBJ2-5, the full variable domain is GAGVSQSPRYKVAKRGQDVALRCDPISGHVSLFWYQQALGQGPEFLTYFQNEAQLDKSGLPSDRFFAERPEGSVSTLKIQRTQQEDSAVYLCASIRRGVQRETQYFGPGTRLLVL.

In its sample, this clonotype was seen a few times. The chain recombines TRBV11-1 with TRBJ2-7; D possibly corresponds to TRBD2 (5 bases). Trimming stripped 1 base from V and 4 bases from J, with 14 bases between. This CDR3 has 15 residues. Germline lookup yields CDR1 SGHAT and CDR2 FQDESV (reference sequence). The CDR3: CASSLEWRASYEQYF. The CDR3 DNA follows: TGTGCCAGCAGCTTAGAGTGGCGGGCCTCATACGAGCAGTACTTC. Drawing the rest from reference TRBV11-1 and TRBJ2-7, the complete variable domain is EAEVAQSPRYKITEKSQAVAFWCDPISGHATLYWYRQILGQGPELLVQFQDESVVDDSQLPKDRFSAERLKGVDSTLKIQPAELGDSAMYLCASSLEWRASYEQYFGPGTRLTVT.

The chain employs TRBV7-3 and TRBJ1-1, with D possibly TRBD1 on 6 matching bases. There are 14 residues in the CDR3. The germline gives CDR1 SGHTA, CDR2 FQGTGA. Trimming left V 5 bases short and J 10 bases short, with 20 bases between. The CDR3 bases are TGTGCCAGCAGCGGAGTACAGGGAATAGTCGGAGCTTTCTTT. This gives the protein CASSGVQGIVGAFF.

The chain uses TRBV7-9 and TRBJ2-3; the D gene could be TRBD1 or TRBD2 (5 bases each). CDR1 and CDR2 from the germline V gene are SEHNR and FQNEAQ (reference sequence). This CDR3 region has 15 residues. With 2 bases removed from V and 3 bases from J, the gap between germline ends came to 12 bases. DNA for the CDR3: TGTGCCAGCAGCTTAATGGGGCCGGGAACAGATACGCAGTATTTT. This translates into CASSLMGPGTDTQYF.

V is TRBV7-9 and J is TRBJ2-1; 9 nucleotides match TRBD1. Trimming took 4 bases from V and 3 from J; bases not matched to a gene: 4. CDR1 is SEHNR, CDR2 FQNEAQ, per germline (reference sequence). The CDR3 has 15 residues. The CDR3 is CASSSGTGNYNEQFF. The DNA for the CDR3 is TGTGCCAGCAGCTCCGGGACAGGGAACTACAATGAGCAGTTCTTC.

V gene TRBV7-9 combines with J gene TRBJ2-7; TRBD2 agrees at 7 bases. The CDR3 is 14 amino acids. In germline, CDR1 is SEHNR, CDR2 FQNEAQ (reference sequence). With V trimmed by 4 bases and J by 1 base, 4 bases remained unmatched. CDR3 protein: CASSSSSGSYEQYV. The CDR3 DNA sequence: TGTGCCAGCAGCTCCTCTAGCGGTTCCTACGAGCAGTACGTC.

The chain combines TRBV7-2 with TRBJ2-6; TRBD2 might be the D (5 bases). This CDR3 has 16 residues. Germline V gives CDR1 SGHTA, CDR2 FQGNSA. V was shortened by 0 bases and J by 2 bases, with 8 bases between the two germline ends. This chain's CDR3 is CASSLAASTGANVLTF. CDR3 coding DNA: TGTGCCAGCAGCTTAGCGGCTAGCACTGGGGCCAACGTCCTGACTTTC.

This CDR3 reads CASSQNAVAGNTIYF. The CDR3 DNA reads as TGCGCCAGCAGCCAAAACGCGGTCGCTGGAAACACCATATATTTT. The chain combines TRBV4-3 with TRBJ1-3; D not resolved. Germline V gives CDR1 LGHNA, CDR2 YSLEER. The CDR3 sequence is 15 residues long. Trimming left V 2 bases short and J 2 bases short, with 10 bases between.

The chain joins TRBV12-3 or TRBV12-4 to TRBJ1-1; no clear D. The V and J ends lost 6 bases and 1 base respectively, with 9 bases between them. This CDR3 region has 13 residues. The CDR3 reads CASRIAGNTEAFF. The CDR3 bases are TGTGCCAGCAGAATTGCGGGGAACACTGAAGCTTTCTTT.

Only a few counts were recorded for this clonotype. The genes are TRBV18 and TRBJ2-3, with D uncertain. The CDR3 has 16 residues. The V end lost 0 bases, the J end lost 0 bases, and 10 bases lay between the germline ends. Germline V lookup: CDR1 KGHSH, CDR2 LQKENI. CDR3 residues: CASSPPRGPSTDTQYF. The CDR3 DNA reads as TGTGCCAGCTCACCACCCCGAGGCCCAAGCACAGATACGCAGTATTTT.

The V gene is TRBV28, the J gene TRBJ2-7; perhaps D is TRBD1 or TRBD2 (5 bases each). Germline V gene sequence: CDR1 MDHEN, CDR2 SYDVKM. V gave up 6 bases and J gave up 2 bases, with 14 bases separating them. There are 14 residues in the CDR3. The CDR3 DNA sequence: TGTGCCAGCAGCCCCGGGACGTACCCCTACGAGCAGTACTTC. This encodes CASSPGTYPYEQYF.

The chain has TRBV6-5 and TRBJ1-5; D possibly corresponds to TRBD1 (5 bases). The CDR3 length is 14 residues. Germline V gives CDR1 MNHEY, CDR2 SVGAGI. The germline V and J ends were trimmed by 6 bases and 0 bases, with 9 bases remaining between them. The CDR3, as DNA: TGTGCCAGCAGCCCAGGGTTTAGCAATCAGCCCCAGCATTTT. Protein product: CASSPGFSNQPQHF.

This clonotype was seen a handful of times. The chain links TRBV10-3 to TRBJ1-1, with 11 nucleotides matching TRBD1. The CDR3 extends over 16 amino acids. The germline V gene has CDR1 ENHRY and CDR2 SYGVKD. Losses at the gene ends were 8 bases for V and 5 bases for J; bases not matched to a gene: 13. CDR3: CAIRRGQGATWTEAFF. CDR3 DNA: TGTGCCATCCGTCGAGGACAGGGGGCCACCTGGACTGAAGCTTTCTTT.

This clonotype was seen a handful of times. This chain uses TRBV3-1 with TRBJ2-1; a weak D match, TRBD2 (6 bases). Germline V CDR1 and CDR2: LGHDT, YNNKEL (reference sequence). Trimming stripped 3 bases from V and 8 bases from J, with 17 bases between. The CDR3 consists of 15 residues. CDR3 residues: CASSHGWGEKDEQFF. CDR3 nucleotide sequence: TGTGCCAGCAGCCACGGTTGGGGGGAGAAGGATGAGCAGTTCTTC.

CDR3 sequence reads: CASTTGGAGANVLTF. The DNA of the CDR3 is TGTGCCAGCACTACGGGGGGGGCTGGGGCCAACGTCCTGACTTTC. This chain links TRBV6-5 with TRBJ2-6, with 8 bases identical to TRBD2. The germline gives CDR1 MNHEY, CDR2 SVGAGI. J gave up 2 bases and V 7 bases, and 4 bases lay outside the gene matches. This CDR3 has 15 residues.

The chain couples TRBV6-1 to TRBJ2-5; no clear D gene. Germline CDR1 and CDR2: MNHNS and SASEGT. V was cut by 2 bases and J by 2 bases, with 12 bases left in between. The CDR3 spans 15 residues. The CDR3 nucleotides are TGTGCCAGCAGTGAAATTTTCCTGCTACAAGAGACCCAGTACTTC. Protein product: CASSEIFLLQETQYF.

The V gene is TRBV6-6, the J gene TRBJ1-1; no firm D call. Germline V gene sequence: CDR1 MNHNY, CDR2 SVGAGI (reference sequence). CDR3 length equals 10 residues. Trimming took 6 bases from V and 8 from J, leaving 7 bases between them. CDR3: CASRRREAFF. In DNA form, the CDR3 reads TGTGCCAGCAGGAGGAGAGAAGCTTTCTTT.

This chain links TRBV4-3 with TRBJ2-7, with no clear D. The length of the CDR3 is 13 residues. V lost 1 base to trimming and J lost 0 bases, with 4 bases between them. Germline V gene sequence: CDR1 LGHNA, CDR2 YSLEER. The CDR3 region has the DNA TGCGCCAGCAGCCAAGCTTACTCCTACGAGCAGTACTTC. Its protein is CASSQAYSYEQYF.

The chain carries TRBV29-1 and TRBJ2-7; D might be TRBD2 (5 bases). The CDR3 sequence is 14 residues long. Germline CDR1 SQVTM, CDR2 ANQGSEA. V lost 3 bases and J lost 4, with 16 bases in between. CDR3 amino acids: CSVEVKGDRYEQYF. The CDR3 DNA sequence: TGCAGCGTTGAGGTAAAGGGAGACCGATACGAGCAGTACTTC.

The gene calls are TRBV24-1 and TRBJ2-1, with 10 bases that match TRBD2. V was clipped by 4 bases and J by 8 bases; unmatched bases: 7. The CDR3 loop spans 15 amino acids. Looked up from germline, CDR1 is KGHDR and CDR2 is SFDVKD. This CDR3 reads CATSDAASGSHEQFF. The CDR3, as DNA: TGTGCCACCAGTGACGCGGCTAGCGGGAGCCATGAGCAGTTCTTC.

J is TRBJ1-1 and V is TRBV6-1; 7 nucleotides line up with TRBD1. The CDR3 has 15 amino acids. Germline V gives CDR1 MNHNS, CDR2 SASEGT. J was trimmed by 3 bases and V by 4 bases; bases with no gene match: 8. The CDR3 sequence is CASSVRQGVDTEAFF. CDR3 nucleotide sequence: TGTGCCAGCAGTGTCCGACAGGGAGTCGACACTGAAGCTTTCTTT.

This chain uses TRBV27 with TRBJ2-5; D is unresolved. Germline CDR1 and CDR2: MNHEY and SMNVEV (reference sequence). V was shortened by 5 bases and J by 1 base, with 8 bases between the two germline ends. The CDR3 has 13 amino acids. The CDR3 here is CASSPRAQETQYF. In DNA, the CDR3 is TGTGCCAGCAGTCCTCGGGCCCAAGAGACCCAGTACTTC.

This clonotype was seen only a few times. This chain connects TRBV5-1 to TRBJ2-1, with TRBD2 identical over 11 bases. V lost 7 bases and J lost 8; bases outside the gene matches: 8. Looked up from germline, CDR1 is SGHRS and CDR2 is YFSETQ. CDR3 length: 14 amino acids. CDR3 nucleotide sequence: TGCGCCAGCCTACTAGCGGGAGCCCATGATGAGCAGTTCTTC. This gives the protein CASLLAGAHDEQFF.